This is a list of T cell receptor beta chains from one sample in a study of shared clonotypes between healthy human individuals. Method: immunoSEQ multiplex PCR; TCRdb's copy keeps in-frame clones and lacks some. The sample contains about 980,000 clones, more than 75% of which appear only once. Sequencing was done on a sample of memory CD4+ T cells sorted from blood. All receptors come from a man younger than 35 in good health. CDR3s include the opening cysteine and the closing phenylalanine or tryptophan. A D gene is named only where the DNA matches it firmly. Part of the rows lack a size; the others show once, few, many or a class for expanded clones.

TRBD2 TRBJ2-7 . TRBV7-2 CASSLGLAGAEQYF TGTGCCAGCAGCTTAGGACTAGCGGGAGCCGAGCAGTACTTC
TRBD1 TRBJ1-2 . TRBV30 CAWNPPGQEYYGYTF TGTGCCTGGAACCCCCCGGGACAGGAGTACTATGGCTACACCTTC
TRBD2 TRBJ2-1 . TRBV4-1 CASSQGRGGKNEQFF TGCGCCAGCAGCCAAGGGCGGGGGGGCAAGAATGAGCAGTTCTTC
TRBD1 TRBJ1-2 . TRBV9 CASSVGDREGYGYTF TGTGCCAGCAGCGTAGGGGACAGGGAGGGCTATGGCTACACCTTC
TRBD1 TRBJ1-6 . TRBV2 CASGDRPNSPLHF TGTGCCAGCGGGGACAGGCCAAATTCACCCCTCCACTTT
. TRBJ1-2 . TRBV21-1 CASSKVPGITGYTF TGTGCCAGCAGCAAAGTTCCGGGAATAACTGGCTACACCTTC
TRBD2 TRBJ2-7 . TRBV5-1 CASSLAASGHEQYF TGCGCCAGCAGCTTGGCGGCTAGCGGGCACGAGCAGTACTTC
. TRBJ1-5 . TRBV7-6 CASSFSVGQPQHF TGTGCCAGCAGCTTTTCGGTGGGACAGCCCCAGCATTTT
. TRBJ1-4 many TRBV6-6 CASSYSTGILFF TGTGCCAGCAGTTACTCGACGGGAATTCTGTTTTTT
. TRBJ2-3 . TRBV7-8 CASTRDITDTQYF TGTGCCAGCACCCGGGACATCACAGATACGCAGTATTTT
TRBD1 TRBJ1-2 . TRBV7-2 CASSSDRGQNYGYTF TGTGCCAGCAGCTCGGACAGGGGGCAGAACTATGGCTACACCTTC
TRBD1 TRBJ2-3 . TRBV29-1 CSVEGRGQDTQYF TGCAGCGTTGAAGGTAGGGGGCAAGATACGCAGTATTTT
TRBD1 TRBJ2-3 . TRBV4-1 CASSQESGTGDSTDTQYF TGCGCCAGCAGCCAAGAAAGTGGGACAGGGGATAGCACAGATACGCAGTATTTT
. TRBJ1-5 . TRBV5-4 CASSLDGSHQPQHF TGTGCCAGCAGCTTGGACGGTAGCCATCAGCCCCAGCATTTT
TRBD2 TRBJ2-2 . TRBV7-2 CASSYPIAGGLTGELFF TGTGCCAGCAGCTATCCCATAGCGGGAGGGCTCACCGGGGAGCTGTTTTTT
. TRBJ1-6 many TRBV6-4 CASRGGGNSPLHF TGTGCCAGCAGGGGAGGGGGAAATTCACCCCTCCACTTT
TRBD1 TRBJ2-2 once TRBV5-1 CASSLEGGAGELFF TGCGCCAGCAGCTTGGAAGGGGGCGCCGGGGAGCTGTTTTTT
TRBD2 TRBJ2-5 . TRBV7-9 CASSSTGTSQETQYF TGTGCCAGCAGCTCGACCGGGACTAGCCAAGAGACCCAGTACTTC
. TRBJ2-1 once TRBV5-5 CASSELSSYNEQFF TGTGCCAGCAGTGAGCTCAGCTCCTACAATGAGCAGTTCTTC
. TRBJ2-6 few TRBV5-1 CASSLAGSLSGANVLTF TGCGCCAGCAGCTTGGCGGGCAGCCTCTCTGGGGCCAACGTCCTGACTTTC
. TRBJ2-7 . TRBV10-3 CAITSTSGSLGTEQYF TGTGCCATCACCTCAACATCAGGGAGCCTTGGGACAGAGCAGTACTTC
. TRBJ1-1 few TRBV4-1 CASRPGFSTNTEAFF TGCGCCAGCAGGCCAGGGTTCTCTACGAACACTGAAGCTTTCTTT
TRBD2 TRBJ2-4 . TRBV9 CASSQSGGPSKNIQYF TGTGCCAGCTCTCAGTCGGGAGGGCCATCCAAAAACATTCAGTACTTC
TRBD2 TRBJ2-3 many TRBV4-3 CASSQVLAGVGTDTQYF TGCGCCAGCAGCCAAGTTCTAGCGGGAGTGGGCACAGATACGCAGTATTTT
. TRBJ1-6 . TRBV7-9 CASSLGQDNSPLHF TGTGCCAGCAGCTTAGGACAGGACAATTCACCCCTCCACTTT
TRBD1 TRBJ2-7 . TRBV10-3 CAISDEGASSYEQYF TGTGCCATCAGTGACGAGGGGGCAAGCTCCTACGAGCAGTACTTC
TRBD1 TRBJ1-1 . TRBV18 CASSGQGRGAFF TGTGCCAGCTCAGGACAGGGGAGGGGAGCTTTCTTT
. TRBJ1-1 . TRBV27 CASSWDKGVIGTEAFF TGTGCCAGCAGTTGGGACAAGGGGGTGATTGGCACTGAAGCTTTCTTT
. TRBJ2-7 . TRBV2 CASGRNYEQYF TGTGCCAGCGGTAGGAACTACGAGCAGTACTTC
. TRBJ1-6 few TRBV28 CASSVIREAYYNSPLHF TGTGCCAGCAGCGTAATCAGGGAGGCTTACTATAATTCACCCCTCCACTTT
. TRBJ1-2 . TRBV2 CASSSTSVGGYTF TGTGCCAGCAGCTCCACATCGGTGGGGGGCTACACCTTC
. TRBJ1-4 . TRBV30 CAWGRGGAANEKLFF TGTGCCTGGGGACGCGGGGGGGCGGCTAATGAAAAACTGTTTTTT
. TRBJ2-2 . TRBV18 CASSPGQLNTGELFF TGTGCCAGCTCACCCGGACAGCTTAACACCGGGGAGCTGTTTTTT
. TRBJ2-2 few TRBV5-4 CASSLAVWGKSSTGELFF TGTGCCAGCAGCTTGGCGGTTTGGGGGAAGTCTAGCACCGGGGAGCTGTTTTTT
. TRBJ2-5 . TRBV7-9 CASSGGRGAGETQYF TGTGCCAGCAGCGGTGGGAGGGGGGCTGGAGAGACCCAGTACTTC
. TRBJ1-6 . TRBV2 CASSELAAYNSPLHF TGTGCCAGCAGTGAGCTGGCCGCTTATAATTCACCCCTCCACTTT
. TRBJ2-1 . TRBV5-4 CASSRGREIYNEQFF TGTGCCAGCAGCCGAGGGAGAGAAATCTACAATGAGCAGTTCTTC
. TRBJ2-1 . TRBV5-1 CASRLDIFPSEQFF TGCGCCAGCAGGCTGGACATTTTTCCCAGTGAGCAGTTCTTC
. TRBJ2-7 . TRBV27 CASSFGGGRYEQYF TGTGCCAGCAGTTTCGGAGGGGGACGGTACGAGCAGTACTTC
. TRBJ1-4 . TRBV7-9 CASSLAVNSINEKLFF TGTGCCAGCAGCTTAGCGGTTAACAGTATTAATGAAAAACTGTTTTTT
. TRBJ2-7 . TRBV6-5 CASSYSEGPFYEQYF TGTGCCAGCAGTTACTCGGAGGGTCCCTTCTACGAGCAGTACTTC
TRBD1 TRBJ2-5 once TRBV6-4 CASSGTQARQGKETQYF TGTGCCAGCAGTGGCACCCAGGCACGACAGGGAAAAGAGACCCAGTACTTC
TRBD2 TRBJ2-1 . TRBV4-1 CASSQGFAGGYNEQFF TGCGCCAGCAGCCAAGGGTTTGCGGGGGGCTACAATGAGCAGTTCTTC
TRBD1 TRBJ1-2 many TRBV7-2 CASSSNYRGGYTF TGTGCCAGCAGCTCTAACTACAGGGGTGGCTACACCTTC
. TRBJ2-1 . TRBV19 CASRGTGFNEQFF TGTGCCAGCCGAGGTACAGGGTTCAATGAGCAGTTCTTC
. TRBJ2-1 few TRBV9 CASSVVGQSYNEQFF TGTGCCAGCAGCGTAGTTGGACAGAGCTACAATGAGCAGTTCTTC
TRBD2 TRBJ2-5 few TRBV9 CASSKGLGETQYF TGTGCCAGCAGCAAGGGACTAGGAGAGACCCAGTACTTC
. TRBJ2-7 . TRBV11-2 CASSLSRGDEQYF TGTGCCAGCAGCCTTTCCAGGGGGGACGAGCAGTACTTC